Presented here are 3 T cell receptor beta chains from one specimen sequenced in a study of CD8 T cells in Susac syndrome. RNA was extracted with the RNeasy kit, and a quantity of about 0.45 to 1 ug was reverse transcribed using random hexamers. TCRdb reanalysed the immunoSEQ multiplex PCR reads using MiXCR and keeps one entry per CDR3 protein. This table has a few hundred thousand distinct CDR3 sequences, approximately 81% appearing once. The sequenced sample was CD8+ T cells from PBMCs. These TCRs come from a human donor with multiple sclerosis.

The CDR3: CASSKPRGVGRNEQFF. Written as DNA, the CDR3 is TGTGCCAGCAGTAAGCCAAGGGGGGTCGGGCGCAATGAGCAGTTCTTC. The rearrangement uses TRBV28 and TRBJ2-1, with D perhaps assigned TRBD1 or TRBD2 (6 bases each). This CDR3 is 16 amino acids long. V lost 5 bases and J 6 bases, leaving 20 bases between the germline ends. In germline, CDR1 is MDHEN, CDR2 SYDVKM.

CDR3 coding DNA: TGTGCCAGCAGTGATTCGCTGGACAGTGCCAATGAGCAGTTCTTC. Amino acids: CASSDSLDSANEQFF. The J gene is TRBJ2-1, the V gene TRBV6-4, with a possible D match to TRBD1 (6 bases). The V end was cut by 3 bases, the J end by 6 bases, with 15 bases between. This CDR3 is built from 15 residues. CDR1 and CDR2 (germline): MRHNA, SNTAGT.

A few counts support this clonotype. This sequence joins TRBV6-1 and TRBJ1-1; maybe TRBD1 (5 bases). The length of the CDR3 is 13 residues. CDR1 and CDR2 (germline): MNHNS, SASEGT. V dropped 8 bases and J dropped 0 bases, with 10 bases sitting between them. CDR3 residues: CASAGLLNTEAFF. DNA for the CDR3: TGTGCCAGCGCAGGGCTCTTGAACACTGAAGCTTTCTTT.